Below are 31 T cell receptor beta chains sequenced from a single sample in a study of shared clonotypes between healthy human individuals. Method: immunoSEQ multiplex PCR; TCRdb's copy keeps in-frame clones and lacks some. The sample records approximately 1.5 million clones, less than 99% being singletons. The source material was naive CD4+ T cells sorted from blood. The sample's subset: CD45RA+ positively selected. All receptors come from a man under 40 in good health.

The chain combines TRBV27 with TRBJ2-2, with D uncertain. There are 15 residues in the CDR3. Germline V gene lookup returns CDR1 MNHEY and CDR2 SMNVEV (reference sequence). The germline V and J ends were trimmed by 6 bases and 2 bases, with 13 bases remaining between them. CDR3 DNA sequence: TGTGCCAGCAGGAAATCGGGTCCTAACACCGGGGAGCTGTTTTTT. It encodes CASRKSGPNTGELFF.

A remark on this clone: Other DNA sequences of this sample code for an identical CDR3. CDR3 nucleotides: TGTGCCAGCATCAGGGGCAGCTCCTACAATGAGCAGTTCTTC. The encoded protein is CASIRGSSYNEQFF. The V gene is TRBV6-1, the J gene TRBJ2-1; a weak D match, TRBD1 (6 bases). This CDR3 is built from 14 residues. The ends were cut back, 7 bases at V and 0 bases at J, with 10 bases in the middle. CDR1 is MNHNS, CDR2 SASEGT, per germline.

This sequence joins TRBV5-4 and TRBJ2-7; TRBD2 agrees at 7 bases. V dropped 1 base and J dropped 1; count of bases not matched to a gene: 5. The length of the CDR3 is 15 residues. Germline V lookup: CDR1 SGHNT, CDR2 YYREEE (reference sequence). For the CDR3, the DNA is TGTGCCAGCAGCTTGTCGCAAGCGGGATCCTACGAGCAGTACTTC. The encoded protein is CASSLSQAGSYEQYF.

The J gene is TRBJ2-5, the V gene TRBV30, with 7 bases that match TRBD2. Germline V gene lookup returns CDR1 GTSNPN and CDR2 SVGIG (reference sequence). CDR3 length equals 15 residues. With 2 bases clipped from V and 2 bases from J, the junction kept 8 bases outside the gene matches. CDR3 bases: TGTGCCTGGAGTTCCGGCGGGAGCTTTCAAGAGACCCAGTACTTC. It yields the protein CAWSSGGSFQETQYF. The full variable domain, with the rest looked up from reference TRBV30 and TRBJ2-5, is SQTIHQWPATLVQPVGSPLSLECTVEGTSNPNLYWYRQAAGRGLQLLFYSVGIGQISSEVPQNLSASRPQDRQFILSSKKLLLSDSGFYLCAWSSGGSFQETQYFGPGTRLLVL.

Concerning this clone: The same CDR3 arises from other DNA sequences in this sample as well. The chain joins TRBV5-1 to TRBJ2-5, with 10 positions matching TRBD2. V gave up 0 bases and J gave up 5 bases; unmatched junction bases: 4. The length of the CDR3 is 15 residues. Germline V CDR1 and CDR2: SGHRS, YFSETQ. The CDR3 DNA reads TGCGCCAGCAGCTTGGGGCTAGCGGGAGTGGAGACCCAGTACTTC. It codes for CASSLGLAGVETQYF.

V is TRBV27 and J is TRBJ1-5; TRBD1 aligns across 8 bases. Germline CDR1 and CDR2: MNHEY and SMNVEV (reference sequence). Germline trimming cut 5 bases from V and 5 bases from J; bases unmatched to any gene: 8. This CDR3 comprises 15 residues. This chain's CDR3 is CASSPLNRGDQPQHF. The DNA of the CDR3 is TGTGCCAGCAGTCCTCTTAACAGGGGGGATCAGCCCCAGCATTTT.

To note about this clone: Other DNA sequences in this specimen translate into the identical CDR3. This rearrangement joins TRBV28 to TRBJ1-5; D ambiguous. V was cut by 3 bases and J by 6 bases, with 6 bases left in between. Germline CDR1 and CDR2: MDHEN and SYDVKM. The CDR3 consists of 12 residues. CDR3 nucleotide sequence: TGTGCCAGCAGTTTCCAAGGTCAGCCCCAGCATTTT. Its protein is CASSFQGQPQHF.

The chain joins TRBV5-1 to TRBJ2-1, with no clear D. This CDR3 has 16 amino acids. Trimming left V 4 bases short and J 2 bases short, with 16 bases between. Per germline, CDR1 SGHRS and CDR2 YFSETQ. This CDR3 reads CASSLGGGAAYNEQFF. In nucleotides, the CDR3 is TGCGCCAGCAGCCTAGGTGGCGGCGCAGCCTACAATGAGCAGTTCTTC.

The J gene is TRBJ1-4, the V gene TRBV25-1; D not resolved. Looked up from germline, CDR1 is MGHDK and CDR2 is SYGVNS. V was trimmed by 3 bases and J by 8 bases, leaving 13 bases between them. The CDR3 has 14 amino acids. CDR3 region: CASSDGLTSEKLFF. The CDR3, as DNA: TGTGCCAGCAGTGACGGGCTGACCTCCGAAAAACTGTTTTTT.

This sequence joins TRBV7-9 and TRBJ1-5; 8 nucleotides agree with TRBD1. The CDR3 extends over 15 amino acids. Trimming removed 5 bases from V and 5 bases from J; junction bases left unmatched: 8. In germline, CDR1 is SEHNR, CDR2 FQNEAQ (reference sequence). This CDR3 reads CASSQNRTGHQPQHF. The CDR3 nucleotides read TGTGCCAGCAGCCAAAATAGGACAGGGCATCAGCCCCAGCATTTT.

This clone has just one count. The chain recombines TRBV19 with TRBJ2-3, with D possibly TRBD1 on 6 matching bases. V dropped 2 bases and J dropped 4 bases, with 16 bases sitting between them. CDR1 is LNHDA, CDR2 SQIVND, per germline (reference sequence). The CDR3 loop spans 16 amino acids. The CDR3 DNA reads TGTGCCAGTAGTATAAGGGCAGGGGCCCTTTCAGATACGCAGTATTTT. It encodes CASSIRAGALSDTQYF. Supplemented by reference TRBV19 and TRBJ2-3, the full variable domain reads DGGITQSPKYLFRKEGQNVTLSCEQNLNHDAMYWYRQDPGQGLRLIYYSQIVNDFQKGDIAEGYSVSREKKESFPLTVTSAQKNPTAFYLCASSIRAGALSDTQYFGPGTRLTVL.

The rearrangement joins TRBV15 to TRBJ2-7; 9 positions agree with TRBD1. The CDR3 length is 16 residues. After removal of 5 bases from V and 0 bases from J, the junction contained 8 bases not matched to a gene. Germline-derived CDR1 and CDR2 are LNHNV and YYDKDF (reference sequence). As DNA, the CDR3 is TGTGCCACCAGCGGGGGGACAGGGAAAATCTCCTACGAGCAGTACTTC. This codes for CATSGGTGKISYEQYF.

V usage is TRBV5-1 and J usage is TRBJ1-3; D gene uncertain. The CDR3 is 15 amino acids. Germline V gene sequence: CDR1 SGHRS, CDR2 YFSETQ. The V end lost 0 bases, the J end lost 0 bases, and 7 bases lay between the germline ends. CDR3 sequence: CASSLGANSGNTIYF. In DNA, the CDR3 is TGCGCCAGCAGCTTGGGAGCCAACTCTGGAAACACCATATATTTT.

The J gene is TRBJ2-2, the V gene TRBV6-5; D perhaps matches TRBD2 (6 bases). CDR1 and CDR2 from the germline V gene are MNHEY and SVGAGI. The CDR3 runs 16 residues. V was pared by 4 bases and J by 6 bases, with 18 bases between. As DNA, the CDR3 is TGTGCCAGCAGTTTTGGGGGGAGGAGGCGGGCCGGGGAGCTGTTTTTT. Translating it yields CASSFGGRRRAGELFF.

The rearrangement links TRBV30 to TRBJ1-2; 9 bases map to TRBD1. This CDR3 comprises 19 residues. V shed 0 bases, J shed 7 bases, and the junction held 21 bases outside the gene matches. CDR1 and CDR2 (germline): GTSNPN, SVGIG (reference sequence). DNA of the CDR3: TGTGCCTGGAGTGTACTCCCCACCACGATAGTTCGGGACAGGGCTGGCTACACCTTC. Translating it yields CAWSVLPTTIVRDRAGYTF.

V gene TRBV25-1 combines with J gene TRBJ2-7; D perhaps matches TRBD1 (5 bases). Germline CDR1 is MGHDK and CDR2 is SYGVNS. Trimming removed 3 bases from V and 5 bases from J, with 17 bases in between. This CDR3 is built from 15 residues. CDR3 in DNA: TGTGCCAGCAGTGACCGGGCAGGGCGAATACACGAGCAGTACTTC. It yields the protein CASSDRAGRIHEQYF.

The rearrangement joins TRBV28 to TRBJ2-3; D is uncertain. The CDR3 covers 11 residues. The V and J ends lost 6 bases and 4 bases respectively, with 5 bases between them. Looked up from germline, CDR1 is MDHEN and CDR2 is SYDVKM. The CDR3 DNA is TGTGCCAGCAGGAAGGCAGATACGCAGTATTTT. Its protein product is CASRKADTQYF. The variable domain in full, completed from reference TRBV28 and TRBJ2-3, reads DVKVTQSSRYLVKRTGEKVFLECVQDMDHENMFWYRQDPGLGLRLIYFSYDVKMKEKGDIPEGYSVSREKKERFSLILESASTNQTSMYLCASRKADTQYFGPGTRLTVL.

This clone was recorded once. The junction differs from germline at one of its ends, possibly a read error. The chain employs TRBV4-3 and TRBJ2-7; 10 bases align to TRBD1. The CDR3 extends over 13 amino acids. Looked up from germline, CDR1 is LGHNA and CDR2 is YSLEER. CDR3 nucleotide sequence: TGCGCCAGCAGCCAAGATCGGGGACAGGGGTCGAACTTC. Translation gives CASSQDRGQGSNF.

V is TRBV4-3 and J is TRBJ2-3; D is ambiguous. The CDR3 runs 12 residues. From germline, CDR1 is LGHNA and CDR2 YSLEER. The V gene lost 0 bases and the J gene lost 7 bases, with 5 bases spanning the gap. This CDR3 is CASSQDINTQYF. As DNA, the CDR3 is TGCGCCAGCAGCCAAGACATAAATACGCAGTATTTT.

About this clone itself: Other DNA sequences of this sample code for an identical CDR3. The chain couples TRBV30 to TRBJ2-3, with D maybe TRBD2 (6 bases). The CDR3 sequence is 14 residues long. Germline V gene sequence: CDR1 GTSNPN, CDR2 SVGIG (reference sequence). The ends were cut back, 0 bases at V and 0 bases at J, with 7 bases in the middle. The DNA of the CDR3 is TGTGCCTGGAGTGTAGGAGGGAGCACAGATACGCAGTATTTT. It translates to CAWSVGGSTDTQYF.

On this clone: This specimen includes other DNA sequences encoding the same CDR3. CDR3 nucleotides: TGTGCCAGCAGCTCGACTAGCGGGAGTTACAATGAGCAGTTCTTC. The encoded protein is CASSSTSGSYNEQFF. The rearrangement joins TRBV7-3 to TRBJ2-1; 12 bases align to TRBD2. The CDR3 extends over 15 amino acids. V lost 4 bases to trimming and J lost 4 bases; unmatched junction nucleotides: 2. Germline values: CDR1 SGHTA, CDR2 FQGTGA.

Comment on this clone: Additional DNA sequences in this sample encode the identical CDR3. This chain links TRBV5-1 with TRBJ2-1; possible D gene TRBD1, 6 bases. The germline gives CDR1 SGHRS, CDR2 YFSETQ. The V and J ends lost 4 bases and 3 bases respectively, with 14 bases between them. The CDR3 spans 15 residues. The CDR3 loop reads CASSLGQGFYNEQFF. In DNA form, the CDR3 reads TGCGCCAGCAGCCTGGGGCAGGGGTTCTACAATGAGCAGTTCTTC.

The CDR3 DNA reads TGTGCCAGCAGTGGGCGGGATAGCGGGAGGATCCACGAGCAGTACTTC. This gives the protein CASSGRDSGRIHEQYF. V usage is TRBV28 and J usage is TRBJ2-7; 10 nucleotides match TRBD2. The V gene end was trimmed by 5 bases and the J gene end by 5 bases; junction bases not matched to a gene: 12. This CDR3 is built from 16 residues. Germline V CDR1 and CDR2: MDHEN, SYDVKM.

CDR3 protein: CSVEDPSGTESTDTQYF. The CDR3 DNA follows: TGCAGCGTTGAAGATCCCTCCGGGACAGAGAGCACAGATACGCAGTATTTT. The genes are TRBV29-1 and TRBJ2-3; TRBD1 matches at 7 bases. The CDR3 covers 17 residues. Trimming took 0 bases from V and 0 from J; bases not matched to a gene: 9. Looked up from germline, CDR1 is SQVTM and CDR2 is ANQGSEA.

This chain uses TRBV7-2 with TRBJ2-1; TRBD2 is a possible D gene (5 bases). The V gene's germline CDR1 is SGHTA and CDR2 FQGNSA. Trimming took 0 bases from V and 2 from J, leaving 8 bases between them. This CDR3 region has 15 residues. In DNA form, the CDR3 reads TGTGCCAGCAGCTTAGCGTCGACTACCTACAATGAGCAGTTCTTC. This codes for CASSLASTTYNEQFF.

The rearrangement links TRBV29-1 to TRBJ1-2, with 8 bases matching TRBD1. V lost 4 bases, J lost 5 bases, and 12 bases stayed unmatched. The CDR3 consists of 15 residues. CDR1 SQVTM and CDR2 ANQGSEA come from the germline V gene. CDR3: CSVGQGAVGVYGYTF. CDR3 sequence (DNA): TGCAGCGTTGGTCAGGGGGCCGTAGGGGTTTATGGCTACACCTTC.

The chain is built from TRBV28 and TRBJ1-2, with D unresolved. V lost 6 bases to trimming and J lost 0 bases, with 5 bases between them. Germline lookup yields CDR1 MDHEN and CDR2 SYDVKM. The CDR3 contains 12 residues. The CDR3 region is CASSHSNYGYTF. The CDR3 DNA reads TGTGCCAGCAGCCATTCTAACTATGGCTACACCTTC.

The chain joins TRBV27 to TRBJ1-2, with TRBD1 identical over 7 bases. Losses at the gene ends were 5 bases for V and 3 bases for J; bases not matched to a gene: 3. Germline CDR1 is MNHEY and CDR2 is SMNVEV (reference sequence). This CDR3 is built from 13 residues. CDR3 protein: CASSRGTDYGYTF. As DNA, the CDR3 is TGTGCCAGCAGTCGCGGGACAGACTATGGCTACACCTTC.

This sequence joins TRBV2 and TRBJ2-3, with 10 bases identical to TRBD1. Germline CDR1 is SNHLY and CDR2 is FYNNEI. The CDR3 length is 15 residues. Trimming cost V 5 bases and J 4 bases; bases outside gene matches: 6. CDR3 residues: CASSTRQGAADTQYF. The CDR3 DNA sequence: TGTGCCAGCAGTACCCGACAGGGGGCCGCAGATACGCAGTATTTT. The full variable domain, rest sourced from reference TRBV2 and TRBJ2-3, is EPEVTQTPSHQVTQMGQEVILRCVPISNHLYFYWYRQILGQKVEFLVSFYNNEISEKSEIFDDQFSVERPDGSNFTLKIRSTKLEDSAMYFCASSTRQGAADTQYFGPGTRLTVL.

The chain combines TRBV9 with TRBJ2-3; 8 bases align to TRBD2. Looked up from germline, CDR1 is SGDLS and CDR2 is YYNGEE. There are 16 residues in the CDR3. With 0 bases clipped from V and 0 bases from J, the junction kept 3 bases outside the gene matches. Here the CDR3 reads CASSVDASGSTDTQYF. The DNA for the CDR3 is TGTGCCAGCAGCGTAGATGCTAGCGGGAGCACAGATACGCAGTATTTT.

The chain links TRBV2 to TRBJ2-1; D is unclear. CDR1 is SNHLY, CDR2 FYNNEI, per germline. This CDR3 is built from 14 residues. Trimming cost V 5 bases and J 6 bases, with 14 bases left between them. CDR3 residues: CASSPNLKGNEQFF. In nucleotides, the CDR3 is TGTGCCAGCAGTCCGAACTTAAAGGGCAATGAGCAGTTCTTC.